This T cell receptor beta chain was identified in a study of cytomegalovirus exposure and HLA in healthy donors. This PCR relied on a set of 60 Vbeta primers and 13 Jbeta primers. The assay was immunoSEQ multiplex PCR, and TCRdb's table has in-frame clones only and misses some. Among tens of thousands of clones listed, approximately 70% were seen once. There are 16 residues in the CDR3. CDR1 is SGHDT, CDR2 YYEEEE, per germline. With 3 bases removed from V and 0 bases from J, the gap between germline ends came to 13 bases. Concerning this clone itself: Its antigen remains unknown.

Study-wide points: A later analysis revealed that TCR association rates differed between HLA loci, peaking at DRB1 and bottoming out at HLA-C. Cytomegalovirus association was assigned to approximately 160 TCR beta chains. Versus the approximately 670-donor mean, an Asian-associated ancestry cluster reportedly showed fewer N-insertions in a later analysis. Presence/absence analyses assumed roughly uniform sequencing depth across donors.

The rearrangement joins TRBV5-6 to TRBJ1-3, with D tentatively TRBD1 (5 bases). This receptor was obtained from a woman aged 60 to 75 in good health and CMV-seropositive. The sequenced material came from PBMCs. The CDR3: CASSWGGPSSGNTIYF. As DNA, the CDR3 is TGTGCCAGCAGCTGGGGGGGACCTAGCTCTGGAAACACCATATATTTT.